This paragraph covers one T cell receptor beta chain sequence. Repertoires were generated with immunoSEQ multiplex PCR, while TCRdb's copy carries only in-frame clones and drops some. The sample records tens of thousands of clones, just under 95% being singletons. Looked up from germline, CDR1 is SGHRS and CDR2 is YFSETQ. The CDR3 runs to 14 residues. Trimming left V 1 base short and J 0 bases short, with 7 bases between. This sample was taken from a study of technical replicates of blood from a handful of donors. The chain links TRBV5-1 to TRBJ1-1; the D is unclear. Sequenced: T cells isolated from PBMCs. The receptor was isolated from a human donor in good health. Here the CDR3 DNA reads TGCGCCAGCAGCTTGTCCACAGTGAACACTGAAGCTTTCTTT. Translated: CASSLSTVNTEAFF. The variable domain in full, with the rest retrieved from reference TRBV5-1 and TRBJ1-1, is KAGVTQTPRYLIKTRGQQVTLSCSPISGHRSVSWYQQTPGQGLQFLFEYFSETQRNKGNFPGRFSGRQFSNSRSEMNVSTLELGDSALYLCASSLSTVNTEAFFGQGTRLTVV.